Following are 25 T cell receptor beta chains from one sample sequenced in a study of glioma-infiltrating T cells. TCR alpha and beta CDR3 regions were amplified from RNA using iRepertoire nested multiplex PCR. MiXCR was run by TCRdb on the multiplex PCR reads, yielding one entry per CDR3 protein. The sample consists of about 380,000 distinct CDR3 sequences, roughly 41% of them appearing once. Source material: glioma tissue, nonneoplastic brain tissue, or PBMCs (not recorded which). All receptors derive from a human donor with low-grade glioma or glioblastoma, undergoing nonglioma brain surgery, or in good health (not recorded which).

There are many counts of this clonotype. V and J are TRBV20-1 and TRBJ1-2, with D perhaps TRBD1 (5 bases). Germline V gives CDR1 DFQATT, CDR2 SNEGSKA (reference sequence). The CDR3 totals 12 residues. V lost 6 bases, J lost 7 bases, and 15 bases lay in between. The CDR3 loop reads CSAPQAGFGYTF. The CDR3 DNA reads TGCAGTGCACCACAGGCTGGTTTTGGCTACACCTTC.

Turning to this clonotype: Relative to the germline gene, one junction end is altered; a read error may explain this. The J gene is TRBJ2-7, the V gene TRBV27; a weak D match, TRBD2 (6 bases). Looked up from germline, CDR1 is MNHEY and CDR2 is SMNVEV (reference sequence). The CDR3 spans 14 residues. CDR3 region: CASSLGSGSYEHYF. The CDR3 nucleotides read TGTGCCAGCAGTTTGGGTAGCGGTAGCTACGAGCATTACTTC.

This clonotype was seen many times. The chain is built from TRBV28 and TRBJ1-5; 7 nucleotides line up with TRBD1. Germline V CDR1 and CDR2: MDHEN, SYDVKM. V lost 2 bases to trimming and J lost 2 bases; unmatched junction nucleotides: 0. The CDR3 spans 14 residues. The CDR3 sequence is CASSLGTGNQPQHF. Written as DNA, the CDR3 is TGTGCCAGCAGTTTAGGGACAGGCAATCAGCCCCAGCATTTT.

Points on this clonotype: Just one base apart from a much larger clone, this may be a read error. The chain links TRBV6-1 to TRBJ2-3; 10 nucleotides agree with TRBD2. CDR3 length: 16 amino acids. CDR1 is MNHNS, CDR2 SASEGT, per germline. The V and J ends lost 3 bases and 4 bases, in that order; junction bases with no gene match: 7. The CDR3 sequence: CASSDQAGGEADTQYF. In DNA, the CDR3 is TGTGCCAGCAGTGACCAAGCGGGAGGGGAGGCAGATACGCAGTATTTT.

This clonotype was counted only a few times. V is TRBV27 and J is TRBJ2-2; D is uncertain. From germline, CDR1 is MNHEY and CDR2 SMNVEV (reference sequence). The CDR3 consists of 13 residues. V was cut by 4 bases and J by 5 bases, with 8 bases left in between. CDR3 loop: CASSWGWTGELFF. The CDR3 nucleotides are TGTGCCAGCAGTTGGGGATGGACCGGGGAGCTGTTTTTT.

This clonotype has only a few counts. The rearrangement links TRBV20-1 to TRBJ2-5; 10 bases agree with TRBD2. Germline V CDR1 and CDR2: DFQATT, SNEGSKA (reference sequence). The CDR3 covers 18 residues. Germline trimming cut 5 bases from V and 4 bases from J; bases unmatched to any gene: 19. The CDR3 region is CSAGSRHGTSVLGETQYF. In DNA form, the CDR3 reads TGCAGTGCTGGGAGCCGACATGGGACTAGCGTCCTGGGAGAGACCCAGTACTTC.

This clonotype came up a few times. The J gene is TRBJ2-7, the V gene TRBV20-1; D gene ambiguous. CDR1 and CDR2 from the germline V gene are DFQATT and SNEGSKA (reference sequence). This CDR3 contains 12 residues. Trimming removed 4 bases from V and 4 bases from J, with 11 bases in between. The CDR3: CSATRQNYEQYF. The CDR3 bases are TGCAGTGCTACGCGGCAGAATTACGAGCAGTACTTC.

This clonotype appeared a few times. The rearrangement links TRBV6-6 to TRBJ2-7; a possible D gene is TRBD1 (5 bases). Per germline, CDR1 MNHNY and CDR2 SVGAGI (reference sequence). This CDR3 comprises 12 residues. Trimming left V 1 base short and J 5 bases short, with 6 bases between. CDR3 residues: CASSYLGDEQYF. The CDR3 bases are TGTGCCAGCAGTTACTTAGGGGACGAGCAGTACTTC.

This clonotype was detected a few times. This chain links TRBV6-5 with TRBJ1-1, with 7 positions matching TRBD1. Germline V gene lookup returns CDR1 MNHEY and CDR2 SVGAGI. V trimming: 6 bases; J trimming: 2 bases; junction bases outside the gene matches: 9. This CDR3 comprises 15 residues. The CDR3 loop reads CASSSRGTANTEAFF. The CDR3 bases are TGTGCCAGCAGCAGCCGCGGGACAGCCAACACTGAAGCTTTCTTT.

Comment on this clonotype: Germline and junction disagree at one end, which may indicate a read error. The chain combines TRBV20-1 with TRBJ2-5, with D perhaps being TRBD1 or TRBD2 (6 bases each). CDR3 length: 14 amino acids. Germline values: CDR1 DFQATT, CDR2 SNEGSKA (reference sequence). As DNA, the CDR3 is TGCAGTTCCTCCGGGGGCTGGTACCAAAAGACCCAGTACTTC. It translates to CSSSGGWYQKTQYF.

As to this clonotype: A much larger clone lies one base from this, so it may be a read error. J is TRBJ1-5 and V is TRBV7-6; D unresolved. The CDR3 has 14 amino acids. Trimming left V 1 base short and J 7 bases short, with 11 bases between. From germline, CDR1 is SGHVS and CDR2 FNYEAQ. CDR3 DNA sequence: TGTGCCAGCAGCTTAGTGTTAAGAGGGCAGCCCCAGCATTTT. This gives the protein CASSLVLRGQPQHF.

The chain carries TRBV27 and TRBJ2-5; D is possibly TRBD2 (6 bases). The V end lost 6 bases, the J end lost 9 bases, and 17 bases lay between the germline ends. CDR1 and CDR2 (germline): MNHEY, SMNVEV (reference sequence). The CDR3 consists of 13 residues. This CDR3 is CASSVEEGRPQYF. CDR3 sequence (DNA): TGTGCCAGCAGCGTAGAAGAGGGGAGGCCCCAGTACTTC.

About this clonotype itself: One base away lies a much larger clone, so this may be a sequencing read error. V usage is TRBV15 and J usage is TRBJ1-2; no reliable D call. V was shortened by 0 bases and J by 8 bases, with 7 bases between the two germline ends. Germline CDR1 reads LNHNV; CDR2 reads YYDKDF (reference sequence). This CDR3 is 12 amino acids long. The CDR3 is CATSREDCGYTF. In nucleotides, the CDR3 is TGTGCCACCAGCAGAGAAGACTGCGGCTACACCTTC.

This clonotype was counted between two and nine times. V gene TRBV6-2 or TRBV6-3 combines with J gene TRBJ2-7; D might be TRBD1 (5 bases). The CDR3 is made up of 12 amino acids. Germline-derived CDR1 and CDR2 are MNHEY and SVGEGT. The V gene lost 9 bases and the J gene lost 4 bases, with 13 bases spanning the gap. Here the CDR3 DNA reads TGTGCCAGTACTGGGGCTTCATACGAGCAGTACTTC. Its translation: CASTGASYEQYF.

This clonotype was seen more than once but under ten times. J is TRBJ2-1 and V is TRBV28; TRBD1 matches 9 bases. Germline CDR1 MDHEN, CDR2 SYDVKM. Trimming took 3 bases from V and 8 from J; bases not matched to a gene: 8. The CDR3 runs to 15 residues. This CDR3 is CASSFVQGAEYEQFF. The CDR3 region has the DNA TGTGCCAGCAGTTTCGTACAGGGGGCTGAGTATGAGCAGTTCTTC.

The chain joins TRBV28 to TRBJ2-1; D not resolved. Deletions cut 4 bases from V and 2 bases from J, with 12 bases between. This CDR3 comprises 15 residues. Germline V gene lookup returns CDR1 MDHEN and CDR2 SYDVKM. The CDR3 nucleotides read TGTGCCAGCAGTTGGCTGGCGGTTACCTACAATGAGCAGTTCTTC. Encoded protein: CASSWLAVTYNEQFF. The full variable domain, rest sourced from reference TRBV28 and TRBJ2-1, is DVKVTQSSRYLVKRTGEKVFLECVQDMDHENMFWYRQDPGLGLRLIYFSYDVKMKEKGDIPEGYSVSREKKERFSLILESASTNQTSMYLCASSWLAVTYNEQFFGPGTRLTVL.

This clonotype has only a few counts. The V and J genes are TRBV28 and TRBJ1-5, with 8 bases lining up with TRBD1. The CDR3 is made up of 14 amino acids. Germline values: CDR1 MDHEN, CDR2 SYDVKM. J lost 10 bases, V lost 0 bases, and 5 bases had no gene match. CDR3 in amino acids: CASSLWDRVKPQHF. Here the CDR3 DNA reads TGTGCCAGCAGTTTATGGGACAGGGTTAAACCCCAGCATTTT.

This chain uses TRBV7-4 with TRBJ1-6; D is unclear. Trimming removed 1 base from V and 7 bases from J, with 11 bases in between. CDR1 is SGHVT and CDR2 is SQSDAQ in the germline V gene. This CDR3 is built from 15 residues. The CDR3 DNA reads TGTGCCAGCAGCTTAGGCGCACTGAACAATTCACCCCTCCACTTT. Translated, it gives CASSLGALNNSPLHF.

This clonotype has just a few counts. The chain links TRBV7-6 to TRBJ1-2, with 10 bases aligning to TRBD1. This CDR3 region has 18 residues. V was clipped by 4 bases and J by 1 base; unmatched bases: 12. Germline CDR1 reads SGHVS; CDR2 reads FNYEAQ. For the CDR3, the DNA is TGTGCCAGCAGCTCTTTCCGGGACAGGGGCAGATTTAACTATGGCTACACCTTC. Translated, it gives CASSSFRDRGRFNYGYTF.

The V gene is TRBV19, the J gene TRBJ1-5; D might be TRBD1 (5 bases). Trimming pared 7 bases from V and 3 bases from J, leaving 13 bases between. In germline, CDR1 is LNHDA, CDR2 SQIVND (reference sequence). The CDR3 sequence is 14 residues long. CDR3 nucleotides: TGTGCCAGTAACGGGGGTCAAGACAATCAGCCCCAGCATTTT. This sequence encodes CASNGGQDNQPQHF.

The chain is built from TRBV20-1 and TRBJ1-1; 9 bases align to TRBD1. The CDR3 has 14 amino acids. With V trimmed by 2 bases and J by 2 bases, 3 bases remained unmatched. The V gene's germline CDR1 is DFQATT and CDR2 SNEGSKA (reference sequence). For the CDR3, the DNA is TGCAGTGCTAGACGGGGACAGGGAAACACTGAAGCTTTCTTT. It yields the protein CSARRGQGNTEAFF.

The J gene is TRBJ2-7, the V gene TRBV27, with D perhaps TRBD2 (5 bases). The CDR3 sequence is 14 residues long. Deletions cut 5 bases from V and 5 bases from J, with 16 bases between. Germline CDR1 and CDR2: MNHEY and SMNVEV (reference sequence). This CDR3 is CASSAFVGVDEQYF. The CDR3 nucleotides read TGTGCCAGCAGTGCCTTTGTCGGGGTTGACGAGCAGTACTTC.

The V and J genes are TRBV12-3 or TRBV12-4 and TRBJ2-1; TRBD2 aligns across 12 bases. This CDR3 has 17 residues. J gave up 7 bases and V 6 bases, and 13 bases lay outside the gene matches. CDR3 loop: CASSVATSGRPGNEQFF. CDR3 DNA: TGTGCCAGCAGCGTAGCTACTAGCGGGAGGCCAGGGAATGAGCAGTTCTTC.

Comments on this clonotype: At one of its ends the junction is not consistent with the germline gene, which may arise from a read error. The J gene is TRBJ2-3, the V gene TRBV28; possible D gene TRBD2, 5 bases. Germline assignment: CDR1 MDHEN and CDR2 SYDVKM. This CDR3 has 14 amino acids. This chain's CDR3 is CASSFTPDGDTRYF. The CDR3 nucleotides are TGTGCCAGCAGTTTTACTCCGGACGGGGATACGCGGTATTTT. The full variable domain, with the rest looked up from reference TRBV28 and TRBJ2-3, is DVKVTQSSRYLVKRTGEKVFLECVQDMDHENMFWYRQDPGLGLRLIYFSYDVKMKEKGDIPEGYSVSREKKERFSLILESASTNQTSMYLCASSFTPDGDTRYFGPGTRLTVL.

The chain couples TRBV20-1 to TRBJ2-5; TRBD1 aligns across 8 bases. This CDR3 spans 13 amino acids. V was pared by 5 bases and J by 3 bases, with 5 bases of the junction left unmatched. Looked up from germline, CDR1 is DFQATT and CDR2 is SNEGSKA (reference sequence). CDR3 amino acids: CSAAGDRKETQYF. The CDR3 nucleotides are TGCAGTGCTGCCGGGGACAGGAAAGAGACCCAGTACTTC.